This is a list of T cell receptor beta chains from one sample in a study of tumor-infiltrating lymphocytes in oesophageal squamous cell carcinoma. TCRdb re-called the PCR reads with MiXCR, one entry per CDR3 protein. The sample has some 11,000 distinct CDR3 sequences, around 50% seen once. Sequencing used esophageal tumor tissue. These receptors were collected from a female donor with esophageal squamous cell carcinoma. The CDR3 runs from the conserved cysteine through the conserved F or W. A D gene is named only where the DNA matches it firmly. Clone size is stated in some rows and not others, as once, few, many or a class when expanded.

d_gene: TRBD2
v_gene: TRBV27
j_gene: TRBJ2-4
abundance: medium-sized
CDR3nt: TGTGCCAGCAGTTTGCTAGCGGGGAAAAACATTCAGTACTTC
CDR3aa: CASSLLAGKNIQYF

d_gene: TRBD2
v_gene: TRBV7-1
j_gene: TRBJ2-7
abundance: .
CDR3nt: TGTGCCAGCAGCACCCCAACTAGCGGGACTAGGAACGAGCAGTACTTC
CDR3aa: CASSTPTSGTRNEQYF

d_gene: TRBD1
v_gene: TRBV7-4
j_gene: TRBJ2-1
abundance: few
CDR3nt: TGTGCCAGCAGCGAAACAGGGGGCTCCTACAATGAGCAGTTCTTC
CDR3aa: CASSETGGSYNEQFF

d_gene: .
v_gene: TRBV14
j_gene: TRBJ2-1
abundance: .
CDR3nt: TGTGCCAGCAGCCCGTACTACAATGAGCAGTTCTTC
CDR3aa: CASSPYYNEQFF

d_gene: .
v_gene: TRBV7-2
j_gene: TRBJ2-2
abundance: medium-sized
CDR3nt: TGTGCCAGCACCCTCTATCGCGCCGGGGAGCTGTTTTTT
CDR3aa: CASTLYRAGELFF

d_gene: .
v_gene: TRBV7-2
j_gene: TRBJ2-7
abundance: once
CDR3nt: TGTGCCAGCAGCTTAGATGGGACAAGCAAATCCTACGAGCAGTACTTC
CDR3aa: CASSLDGTSKSYEQYF

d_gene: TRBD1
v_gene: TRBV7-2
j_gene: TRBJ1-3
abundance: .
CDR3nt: TGTGCCAGCAGCCATACAGGGGGCCTTGGAAACACCATATATTTT
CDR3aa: CASSHTGGLGNTIYF

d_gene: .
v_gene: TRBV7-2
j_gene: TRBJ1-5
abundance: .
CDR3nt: TGTGCCAGCATCTACAGGGCAGGTCAGCCCCAGCATTTT
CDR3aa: CASIYRAGQPQHF

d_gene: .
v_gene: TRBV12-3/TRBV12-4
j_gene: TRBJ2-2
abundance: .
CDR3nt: TGTGCCAGCAGCCCCCACCCCGGGGAGCTGTTTTTT
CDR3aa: CASSPHPGELFF

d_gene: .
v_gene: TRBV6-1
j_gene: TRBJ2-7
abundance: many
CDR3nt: TGTGCCAGCAGCAGGGGTTCGTGGGAGCAGTACTTC
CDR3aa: CASSRGSWEQYF

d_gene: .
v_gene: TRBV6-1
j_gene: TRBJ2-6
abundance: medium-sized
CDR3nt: TGTGCCAGCACCTTTAGCGGTTCTGGGGCCAACGTCCTGACTTTC
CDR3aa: CASTFSGSGANVLTF

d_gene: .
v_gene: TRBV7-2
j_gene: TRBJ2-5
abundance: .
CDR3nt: TGTGCCAGCAGCTTAGGAGGGTTGGAGACCCAGTACTTC
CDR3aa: CASSLGGLETQYF

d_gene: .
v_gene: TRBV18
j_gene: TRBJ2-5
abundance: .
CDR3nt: TGTGCCAGCTCACCAGGGCAGCAGGAGACCCAGTACTTC
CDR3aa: CASSPGQQETQYF

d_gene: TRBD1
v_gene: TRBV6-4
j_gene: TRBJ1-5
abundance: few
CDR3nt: TGTGCCAGCAGCCGACAGGGGGGCAATCAGCCCCAGCATTTT
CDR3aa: CASSRQGGNQPQHF

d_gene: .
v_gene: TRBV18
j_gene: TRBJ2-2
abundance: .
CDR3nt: TGTGCCAGCTCACCATCGGGTGGTAGGACCGGGGAGCTGTTTTTT
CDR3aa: CASSPSGGRTGELFF

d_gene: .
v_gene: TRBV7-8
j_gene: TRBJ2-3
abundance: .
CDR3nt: TGTGCCAGCAGCTCCGGCGGGACCCCCAGGGATACGCAGTATTTT
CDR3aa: CASSSGGTPRDTQYF

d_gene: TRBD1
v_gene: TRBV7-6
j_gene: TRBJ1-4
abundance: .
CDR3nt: TGTGCCAGCAGCTTAACTCAGGGGGTTCGGCAAAAACTGTTTTTT
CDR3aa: CASSLTQGVRQKLFF

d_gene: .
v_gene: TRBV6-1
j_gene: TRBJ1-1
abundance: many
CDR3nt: TGTGCCAGCAGTTTAGACAGACCTGAAGCTTTCTTT
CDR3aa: CASSLDRPEAFF

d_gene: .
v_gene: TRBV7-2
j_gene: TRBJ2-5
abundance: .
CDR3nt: TGTGCCAGCAGCTCTAGGGGGATAAATGAGCAGTACTTC
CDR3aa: CASSSRGINEQYF

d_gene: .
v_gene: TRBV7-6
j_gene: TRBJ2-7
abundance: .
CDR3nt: TGTGCCAGCAGCTTAGGAACGGGGTACAATGAGCAGTACTTC
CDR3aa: CASSLGTGYNEQYF

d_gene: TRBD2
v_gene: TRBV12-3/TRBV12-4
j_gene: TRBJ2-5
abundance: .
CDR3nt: TGTGCCAGCAGAGCGGGAGGGGAAGAGACCCAGTACTTC
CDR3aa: CASRAGGEETQYF

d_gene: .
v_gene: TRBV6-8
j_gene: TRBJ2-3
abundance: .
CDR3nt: TGTGCCAGCAGTATTAGCGCAAGGACAGATACGCAGTATTTT
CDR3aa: CASSISARTDTQYF

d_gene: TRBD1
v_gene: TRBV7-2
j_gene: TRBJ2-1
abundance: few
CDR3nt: TGTGCCAGCAGCTCAAACAGGGGGCTGGGCAATGAGCAGTTCTTC
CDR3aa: CASSSNRGLGNEQFF

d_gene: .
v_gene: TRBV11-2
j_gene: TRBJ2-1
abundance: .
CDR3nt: TGTGCCAGCAGCTCCTCTCGCAATGAGCAGTTCTTC
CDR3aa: CASSSSRNEQFF

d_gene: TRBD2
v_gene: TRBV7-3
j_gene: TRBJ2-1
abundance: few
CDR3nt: TGTGCCAGCAGCTTATCGGGGGGAACATACAATGAGCAGTTCTTC
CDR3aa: CASSLSGGTYNEQFF

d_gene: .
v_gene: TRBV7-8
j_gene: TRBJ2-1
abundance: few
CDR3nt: TGTGCCAGCAGCTATCGGGGCAGAGGGGCACATGAGCAGTTCTTC
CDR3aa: CASSYRGRGAHEQFF

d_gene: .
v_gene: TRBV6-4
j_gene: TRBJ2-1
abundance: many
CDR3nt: TGTGCCAGCAGTCCCTTAGGGATAGTCTCGAACAATGAGCAGTTCTTC
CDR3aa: CASSPLGIVSNNEQFF

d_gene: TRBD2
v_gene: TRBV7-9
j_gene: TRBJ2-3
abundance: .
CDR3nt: TGTGCCAGCAGCTTAGTTGTAGGGACTAAGGCAGATACGCAGTATTTT
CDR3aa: CASSLVVGTKADTQYF

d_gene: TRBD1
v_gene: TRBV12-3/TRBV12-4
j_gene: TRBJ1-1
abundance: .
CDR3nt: TGTGCCAGCCGCCAGGGGGGCATGAACACTGAAGCTTTCTTT
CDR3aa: CASRQGGMNTEAFF

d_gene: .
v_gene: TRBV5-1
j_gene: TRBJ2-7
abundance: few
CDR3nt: TGCGCCAGCAGCTTGGACACGGAGAGCTCCTACGAGCAGTACTTC
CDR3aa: CASSLDTESSYEQYF

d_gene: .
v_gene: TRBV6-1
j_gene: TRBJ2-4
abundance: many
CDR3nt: TGTGCCAGCAGCCTGACGTCCCTTGAGGACATTCAGTACTTC
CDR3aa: CASSLTSLEDIQYF

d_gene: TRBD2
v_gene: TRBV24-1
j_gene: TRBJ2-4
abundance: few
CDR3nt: TGTGCCACCAGTGATTCGGGAGGGGGGGCGGTCATTCAGTACTTC
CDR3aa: CATSDSGGGAVIQYF

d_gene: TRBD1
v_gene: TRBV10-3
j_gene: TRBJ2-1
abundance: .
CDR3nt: TGTGCCATCAGTGGGACAGGGGGCGATAAGAATGAGCAGTTCTTC
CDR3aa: CAISGTGGDKNEQFF

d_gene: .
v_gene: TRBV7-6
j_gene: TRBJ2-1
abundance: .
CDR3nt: TGTGCCAGCAGCTTAGGATCGGCATATTCCTACAATGAGCAGTTCTTC
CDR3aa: CASSLGSAYSYNEQFF

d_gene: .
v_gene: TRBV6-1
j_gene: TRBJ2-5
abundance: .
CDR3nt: .
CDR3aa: CATFRGEGAYVCSF

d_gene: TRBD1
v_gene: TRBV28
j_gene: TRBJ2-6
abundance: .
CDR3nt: TGTGCCAGCAGTCGGGACAGGAGATTCTCTGGGGCCAACGTCCTGACTTTC
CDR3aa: CASSRDRRFSGANVLTF

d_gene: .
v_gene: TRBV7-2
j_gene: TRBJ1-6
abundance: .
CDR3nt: TGTGCCAGCAGCCTGCGGACAGTGAATGAGCAGTACTTT
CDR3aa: CASSLRTVNEQYF

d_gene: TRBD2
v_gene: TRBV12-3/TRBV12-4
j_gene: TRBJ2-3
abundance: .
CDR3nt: TGTGCCAGCATTCCAGGACTAGCGGGGGGAGTAGATACGCAGTATTTT
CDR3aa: CASIPGLAGGVDTQYF

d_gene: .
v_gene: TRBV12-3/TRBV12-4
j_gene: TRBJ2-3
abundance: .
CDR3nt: TGTGCCAGCAGCCTAGCGAGCACAGATACGCAGTATTTT
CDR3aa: CASSLASTDTQYF

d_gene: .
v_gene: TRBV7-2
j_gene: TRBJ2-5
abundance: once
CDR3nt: TGTGCCAGCAGCACATCCGGGGAGACCCAGTACTTC
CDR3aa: CASSTSGETQYF

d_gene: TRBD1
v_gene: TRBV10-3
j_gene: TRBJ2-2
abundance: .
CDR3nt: TGTGCCATCAGGACCGGACAGGGAATGGCCGGGGAGCTGTTTTTT
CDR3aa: CAIRTGQGMAGELFF

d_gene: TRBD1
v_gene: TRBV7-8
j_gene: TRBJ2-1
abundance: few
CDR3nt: TGTGCCAGCAGACCCCGAACAGGGGGCTCCTACAATGAGCAGTTCTTC
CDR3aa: CASRPRTGGSYNEQFF

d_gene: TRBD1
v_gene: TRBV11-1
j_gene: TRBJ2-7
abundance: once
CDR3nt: TGTGCCAGCAGCACGGACAGGTACGAGCAGTACTTC
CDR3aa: CASSTDRYEQYF

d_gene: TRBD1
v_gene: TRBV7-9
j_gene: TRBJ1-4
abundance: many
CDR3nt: TGTGCCAGCAGCTTAAAGGGACAGGGCCGCGAAAAACTGTTTTTT
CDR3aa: CASSLKGQGREKLFF

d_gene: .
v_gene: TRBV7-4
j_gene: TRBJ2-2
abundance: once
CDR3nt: TGTGCCAGCAGCTTGGGGGGAGTAGCCGGGGAGCTGTTTTTT
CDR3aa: CASSLGGVAGELFF

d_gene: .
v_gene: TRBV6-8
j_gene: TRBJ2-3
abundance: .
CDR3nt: TGTGCCAGCAGTTACAAACTAGCTGGTGAGCAGTTCTTT
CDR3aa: CASSYKLAGEQFF

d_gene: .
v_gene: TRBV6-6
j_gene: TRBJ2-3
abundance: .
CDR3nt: TGTGCCAGCAGTTACCTGGAAAGGGTCACAGATACGCAGTATTTT
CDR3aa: CASSYLERVTDTQYF

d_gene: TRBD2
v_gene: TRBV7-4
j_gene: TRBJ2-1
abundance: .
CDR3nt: TGTGCCAGCATTGCCACTAGCGGGAGGGGGGGGGAGCAGTTCTTC
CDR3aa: CASIATSGRGGEQFF

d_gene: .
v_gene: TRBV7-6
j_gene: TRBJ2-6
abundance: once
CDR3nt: TGTGCCAGCAGCCGAGATGGACGGATAAATTCACCCCTCCACTTC
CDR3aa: CASSRDGRINSPLHF

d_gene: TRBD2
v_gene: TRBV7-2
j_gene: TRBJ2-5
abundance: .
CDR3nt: TGTGCCAGCAGCTTCCATTTAGCGGGGGGGGGAGAGACCCAGTACTTC
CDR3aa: CASSFHLAGGGETQYF